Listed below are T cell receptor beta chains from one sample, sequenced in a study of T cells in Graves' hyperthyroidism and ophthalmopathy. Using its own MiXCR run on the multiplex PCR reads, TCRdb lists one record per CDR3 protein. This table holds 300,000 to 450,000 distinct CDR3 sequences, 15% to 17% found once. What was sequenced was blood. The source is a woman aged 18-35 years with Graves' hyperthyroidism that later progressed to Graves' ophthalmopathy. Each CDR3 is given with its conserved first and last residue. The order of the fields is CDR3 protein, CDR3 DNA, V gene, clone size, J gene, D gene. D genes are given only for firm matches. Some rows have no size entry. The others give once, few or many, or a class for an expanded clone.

cdr3_aa: CASGQVLEGNQPQHF
cdr3_nt: TGTGCCAGCGGCCAGGTCCTAGAGGGCAATCAGCCCCAGCATTTT
v_call: TRBV6-2/TRBV6-3
clone_size: -
j_call: TRBJ1-5
d_call: -

cdr3_aa: CASSYRWIAARSDTQYF
cdr3_nt: TGTGCCAGCAGTTACCGGTGGATAGCAGCTAGATCCGATACGCAGTATTTT
v_call: TRBV6-2/TRBV6-3
clone_size: many
j_call: TRBJ2-3
d_call: -

cdr3_aa: CASSLIVQAATNEKLFF
cdr3_nt: TGTGCCAGCAGCTTAATTGTCCAGGCTGCAACTAATGAAAAACTGTTTTTT
v_call: TRBV11-3
clone_size: once
j_call: TRBJ1-4
d_call: -

cdr3_aa: CASSLVALQTSSGNTIYF
cdr3_nt: TGTGCCAGCAGCTTAGTTGCTTTACAGACCAGCTCTGGAAACACCATATATTTT
v_call: TRBV7-9
clone_size: many
j_call: TRBJ1-3
d_call: -

cdr3_aa: CASSSFPGTSGKSGNEQFF
cdr3_nt: TGCGCCAGCAGCTCGTTTCCAGGGACTAGCGGGAAATCGGGCAATGAGCAGTTCTTC
v_call: TRBV5-1
clone_size: many
j_call: TRBJ2-1
d_call: TRBD2

cdr3_aa: CASSPGQGAPLRADTQYF
cdr3_nt: TGTGCCAGTAGCCCCGGACAGGGGGCACCCCTCCGGGCAGATACGCAGTATTTT
v_call: TRBV19
clone_size: -
j_call: TRBJ2-3
d_call: TRBD1

cdr3_aa: CASSPYGGPYDNTEAFF
cdr3_nt: TGTGCCAGCAGCCCGTACGGGGGGCCCTATGACAACACTGAAGCTTTCTTT
v_call: TRBV7-9
clone_size: -
j_call: TRBJ1-1
d_call: -

cdr3_aa: CASSPQQGTEAFF
cdr3_nt: TGTGCCAGCTCACCGCAACAGGGCACTGAAGCTTTCTTT
v_call: TRBV18
clone_size: many
j_call: TRBJ1-1
d_call: -

cdr3_aa: CASSLALAKNIQYF
cdr3_nt: TGTGCCAGCAGCTTAGCGCTAGCCAAAAACATTCAGTACTTC
v_call: TRBV7-2
clone_size: -
j_call: TRBJ2-4
d_call: -

cdr3_aa: CASRSRRREVEQYF
cdr3_nt: TGTGCCAGCAGATCACGAAGGCGGGAAGTCGAGCAGTACTTC
v_call: TRBV6-1
clone_size: -
j_call: TRBJ2-7
d_call: -

cdr3_aa: CASCRQGTGPLEQFF
cdr3_nt: TGTGCCAGCTGCCGGCAGGGTACAGGACCGTTAGAGCAGTTCTTC
v_call: TRBV2
clone_size: -
j_call: TRBJ2-1
d_call: -

cdr3_aa: CSVESRDRAYEQYF
cdr3_nt: TGCAGCGTAGAGTCCCGGGACAGAGCCTACGAGCAGTACTTC
v_call: TRBV29-1
clone_size: many
j_call: TRBJ2-7
d_call: TRBD1

cdr3_aa: CASSFGPVGETQYF
cdr3_nt: TGTGCCAGCAGTTTCGGACCTGTGGGAGAGACCCAGTACTTC
v_call: TRBV12-3/TRBV12-4
clone_size: few
j_call: TRBJ2-5
d_call: -

cdr3_aa: CASSRGTVGPYEQYF
cdr3_nt: TGTGCCAGCAGCCGGGGGACAGTGGGGCCCTACGAGCAGTACTTC
v_call: TRBV3-1
clone_size: many
j_call: TRBJ2-7
d_call: TRBD1

cdr3_aa: CASEGQGAPGETQYF
cdr3_nt: TGTGCCAGCGAGGGGCAGGGGGCGCCAGGGGAGACCCAGTACTTC
v_call: TRBV2
clone_size: -
j_call: TRBJ2-5
d_call: TRBD1

cdr3_aa: CASSFLLQRSSYEQYF
cdr3_nt: TGTGCCAGCAGTTTTCTTCTTCAGAGAAGCTCCTACGAGCAGTACTTC
v_call: TRBV28
clone_size: many
j_call: TRBJ2-7
d_call: -

cdr3_aa: CATSGSGRAVVGEQFF
cdr3_nt: TGTGCCACCAGTGGTAGCGGGAGGGCCGTGGTGGGTGAGCAGTTCTTC
v_call: TRBV24-1
clone_size: -
j_call: TRBJ2-1
d_call: TRBD2

cdr3_aa: CASSESDGRTTLYGYTF
cdr3_nt: TGCGCCAGCAGCGAGAGTGATGGACGCACAACCCTCTATGGCTACACCTTC
v_call: TRBV5-1
clone_size: -
j_call: TRBJ1-2
d_call: -

cdr3_aa: CASSPRLPGDSGNTIYF
cdr3_nt: TGTGCCAGCTCACCACGCCTTCCCGGGGACTCTGGAAACACCATATATTTT
v_call: TRBV18
clone_size: many
j_call: TRBJ1-3
d_call: -

cdr3_aa: CSASQFGISTDTQYF
cdr3_nt: TGCAGTGCTAGTCAGTTCGGGATTTCCACAGATACGCAGTATTTT
v_call: TRBV20-1
clone_size: few
j_call: TRBJ2-3
d_call: -

cdr3_aa: CASSFPGLGGNQPQHF
cdr3_nt: TGTGCCAGCAGTTTCCCGGGGCTAGGCGGCAATCAGCCCCAGCATTTT
v_call: TRBV28
clone_size: -
j_call: TRBJ1-5
d_call: -

cdr3_aa: CASSYQGNGLQFF
cdr3_nt: TGTGCCAGCAGCTACCAGGGGAACGGCCTCCAGTTCTTC
v_call: TRBV7-3
clone_size: -
j_call: TRBJ2-1
d_call: -

cdr3_aa: CASGSGLYGYTF
cdr3_nt: TGTGCCAGCGGGTCGGGCCTCTATGGCTACACCTTC
v_call: TRBV2
clone_size: many
j_call: TRBJ1-2
d_call: -